This T cell receptor beta chain is from a study of OX40 agonist ivuxolimab in advanced cancers. Germline V gene lookup returns CDR1 SGHVS and CDR2 FQNEAQ. Trimming left V 2 bases short and J 2 bases short, with 7 bases between. The CDR3 has 13 residues. Generated by immunoSEQ multiplex PCR, the TCRdb table keeps only in-frame clones and is missing some. The sample shows about 67,000 clones, roughly nine tenths of them seen only once. The chain carries TRBV7-8 and TRBJ2-7; D unresolved. This sequence was found in an adult with an advanced solid tumor such as melanoma, head and neck, liver or kidney cancer. Material: CD4+ or CD8+ T cells sorted from blood, obtained in a trial of the OX40 agonist ivuxolimab. The CDR3 loop is CASSLRRTYEQYF. CDR3 coding DNA: TGTGCCAGCAGCTTAAGGAGAACCTACGAGCAGTACTTC.